This record covers a single TCR beta chain. CDR1 is MNHEY and CDR2 is SVGAGI in the germline V gene. The CDR3 loop spans 15 amino acids. V was pared by 6 bases and J by 0 bases, with 13 bases between. This record comes from a study of blood T cell repertoires in COVID-19. The wider study: Some COVID-19 samples were acute and others convalescent; all came from the United States, Italy and Spain. The analysed material was cDNA or gDNA that came from T cells, B-cell-depleted T cells, or PBMCs.

Original analysis: Estimation of nucleated cell counts relied on the amplification of reference gene primers. Sequencing was performed with immunoSEQ multiplex PCR; in TCRdb, only in-frame clones are kept and a portion is missing. Clone size and V and J calls were adopted from that table, with D and trimming inferred from the DNA. The sample lists about 250,000 clones, over 80% occurring once. The chain employs TRBV6-5 and TRBJ2-3; weak D call: TRBD1 (6 bases). The sequence was obtained from a woman aged 55-69 years with active or convalescent COVID-19. Sequenced material: peripheral blood. In nucleotides, the CDR3 is TGTGCCAGCAGCAGGGGCCTCCCTAGCACAGATACGCAGTATTTT. Amino acid sequence: CASSRGLPSTDTQYF.